These 2 T cell receptor beta chains originate from one sample sequenced in a study. Via MiXCR, TCRdb re-called the 5' RACE reads, giving one row per CDR3 protein. The sample comprises 50,000 to 75,000 distinct CDR3 sequences, approximately 22% of which are singletons, and approximately 3% rests with the top ten. The sequencing sample was made of memory CD4+ T cells sorted from a lymph node. Subset reported: memory CD4+ T cells, CD4+CD45RO+CD25-. The receptors shown here come from a female donor with breast cancer.

The chain carries TRBV5-6 and TRBJ2-7; no firm D call. The CDR3 has 14 residues. The germline gives CDR1 SGHDT, CDR2 YYEEEE. Trimming took 5 bases from V and 2 from J, leaving 14 bases between them. In DNA form, the CDR3 reads TGTGCCAGCAGGCGGTCGTGGCCCCCCTACGAGCAGTACTTC. Its protein product is CASRRSWPPYEQYF.

CDR3 loop: CASSPVGQTYSGNTIYF. The CDR3 nucleotides are TGTGCCAGCTCCCCGGTAGGCCAGACTTATTCTGGAAACACCATATATTTT. The rearrangement uses TRBV6-1 and TRBJ1-3; D not certain. The germline gives CDR1 MNHNS, CDR2 SASEGT. There are 17 residues in the CDR3. V was trimmed by 8 bases and J by 1 base, leaving 21 bases between them.